This is a list of T cell receptor beta chains from one sample in a study of cytomegalovirus exposure and HLA in healthy donors. Data came from immunoSEQ multiplex PCR; TCRdb stores just in-frame clones and leaves some out. The table lists some 99,000 clones, 69% of them singletons. Sequenced input: PBMCs. The source is a woman aged 70-85 years in good health and CMV-seropositive. Both conserved end residues are part of each CDR3. A D gene is named only where the DNA matches it firmly. Where a row states a size, it is once, few, many or the class of an expanded clone; other rows omit it.

D,size,J,V,CDR3,DNA
NA,few,TRBJ2-2,TRBV21-1,CASRGDSGTGELFF,TGTGCCAGCAGAGGGGACTCAGGAACCGGGGAGCTGTTTTTT
TRBD1,NA,TRBJ1-1,TRBV27,CASSADRGLNTEAFF,TGTGCCAGCAGTGCCGACAGGGGGTTGAACACTGAAGCTTTCTTT
TRBD2,few,TRBJ2-2,TRBV19,CASSRTSGFTGELFF,TGTGCCAGTAGTAGAACTAGCGGTTTCACCGGGGAGCTGTTTTTT
TRBD1,few,TRBJ2-7,TRBV30,CAWSVMTGVRYEQYF,TGTGCCTGGAGTGTGATGACAGGGGTGAGGTACGAGCAGTACTTC
TRBD2,few,TRBJ2-7,TRBV4-2,CASSQEGVAGSYEQYF,TGTGCCAGCAGCCAAGAGGGGGTAGCGGGGTCGTACGAGCAGTACTTC
NA,NA,TRBJ2-1,TRBV6-6,CASSPRDLSYNEQFF,TGTGCCAGCAGCCCTCGGGACTTATCCTACAATGAGCAGTTCTTC
TRBD1,NA,TRBJ2-1,TRBV6-5,CASSSTGGSYNEQFF,TGTGCCAGCAGTAGCACAGGGGGCTCGTACAATGAGCAGTTCTTC
NA,once,TRBJ1-4,TRBV10-3,CAISERGKGEKLFF,TGTGCCATCAGTGAAAGGGGGAAGGGTGAAAAACTGTTTTTT
TRBD1,NA,TRBJ1-2,TRBV5-4,CASSRTGDNYGYTF,TGTGCCAGCAGCCGTACAGGGGATAACTATGGCTACACCTTC
NA,NA,TRBJ1-3,TRBV6-6,CATGEATGNTIYF,TGTGCCACCGGTGAGGCCACTGGAAACACCATATATTTT
TRBD2,NA,TRBJ2-7,TRBV11-2,CASSSPGLDVSGSYEQYF,TGTGCCAGCAGTTCACCGGGACTAGACGTTTCTGGTTCCTACGAGCAGTACTTC
TRBD2,NA,TRBJ2-1,TRBV4-2,CASSTLAGVYNEQFF,TGTGCCAGCAGTACTCTAGCGGGGGTCTACAATGAGCAGTTCTTC
TRBD2,NA,TRBJ2-5,TRBV30,CAWTGLAGGETQYF,TGTGCCTGGACGGGACTAGCGGGGGGAGAGACCCAGTACTTC
NA,NA,TRBJ2-7,TRBV5-6,CASSSPGGGSIEQYF,TGTGCCAGCAGCTCCCCGGGGGGCGGCTCGATCGAGCAGTACTTC
NA,NA,TRBJ1-4,TRBV6-6,CASEGGIDEKLFF,TGTGCCAGCGAAGGGGGTATAGATGAAAAACTGTTTTTT
NA,NA,TRBJ2-7,TRBV4-3,CASSQGGLAGEQYF,TGCGCCAGCAGCCAAGGGGGGCTAGCTGGCGAGCAGTACTTC
TRBD1,NA,TRBJ1-1,TRBV4-2,CASSPSGTGRLRGMNTEAFF,TGTGCCAGCAGCCCTTCCGGGACAGGGAGATTGAGGGGCATGAACACTGAAGCTTTCTTT
TRBD1,NA,TRBJ2-2,TRBV30,CAWTGQGGTGELFF,TGTGCCTGGACCGGACAGGGAGGAACCGGGGAGCTGTTTTTT
TRBD1,NA,TRBJ1-1,TRBV14,CASSKGTGRMNTEAFF,TGTGCCAGCAGCAAGGGGACAGGGAGGATGAACACTGAAGCTTTCTTT
NA,NA,TRBJ1-4,TRBV30,CAWRDTNNEKLFF,TGTGCCTGGAGGGACACAAATAATGAAAAACTGTTTTTT
NA,NA,TRBJ2-2,TRBV30,CAWATLNTGELFF,TGTGCCTGGGCGACACTGAACACCGGGGAGCTGTTTTTT
NA,NA,TRBJ1-5,TRBV10-3,CAISEGQSNQPQHF,TGTGCCATCAGTGAGGGTCAGAGCAATCAGCCCCAGCATTTT
TRBD1,NA,TRBJ1-5,TRBV27,CASSPGTGGEQPQHF,TGTGCCAGCAGTCCCGGGACAGGGGGCGAACAGCCCCAGCATTTT
NA,NA,TRBJ2-7,TRBV5-1,CASSLSPAYEQYF,TGCGCCAGCAGCTTGTCTCCGGCCTACGAGCAGTACTTC
NA,NA,TRBJ2-1,TRBV6-6,CASSYSGRVSYNEQFF,TGTGCCAGCAGTTACTCGGGCAGGGTCTCCTACAATGAGCAGTTCTTC
TRBD1,NA,TRBJ2-1,TRBV29-1,CSVVLGQAVNEQFF,TGCAGCGTTGTTTTGGGACAGGCGGTGAATGAGCAGTTCTTC
NA,NA,TRBJ2-7,TRBV2,CASTLDSASSYEQYF,TGTGCCAGCACCCTAGACAGCGCTTCCTCCTACGAGCAGTACTTC
TRBD2,few,TRBJ2-7,TRBV4-1,CASSHGRGTYEQYF,TGCGCCAGCAGCCACGGGAGGGGTACCTACGAGCAGTACTTC
NA,NA,TRBJ1-1,TRBV4-1,CASSRVRVTEAFF,TGCGCCAGCAGCCGGGTCAGGGTGACTGAAGCTTTCTTT
NA,few,TRBJ1-2,TRBV10-3,CAISEGHDGYTF,TGTGCCATCAGTGAGGGGCACGATGGCTACACCTTC
TRBD1,NA,TRBJ1-4,TRBV5-6,CASSLLTGQEKLFF,TGTGCCAGCAGCTTACTGACAGGGCAGGAAAAACTGTTTTTT
TRBD1,NA,TRBJ1-2,TRBV19,CASSRDSLSGGYTF,TGTGCCAGTAGCAGGGACAGTCTCTCTGGTGGCTACACCTTC
TRBD1,NA,TRBJ1-1,TRBV6-5,CASSYDLTGGASEAFF,TGTGCCAGCAGTTACGACCTGACAGGGGGTGCATCTGAAGCTTTCTTT
NA,few,TRBJ1-1,TRBV6-5,CASSYSGRAAEAFF,TGTGCCAGCAGTTACTCGGGGAGGGCCGCTGAAGCTTTCTTT
TRBD2,NA,TRBJ2-2,TRBV10-3,CAMRSSGGVTGELFF,TGTGCCATGCGCAGTAGCGGGGGCGTGACCGGGGAGCTGTTTTTT
TRBD2,NA,TRBJ2-3,TRBV30,CAWSVLAEDTQYF,TGTGCCTGGAGTGTACTAGCGGAAGATACGCAGTATTTT
TRBD1,NA,TRBJ1-5,TRBV19,CASSMTGTGGRQPQHF,TGTGCCAGTAGTATGACCGGGACAGGGGGTCGTCAGCCCCAGCATTTT
NA,NA,TRBJ2-5,TRBV28,CASSLFAHKETQYF,TGTGCCAGCAGTTTATTCGCTCACAAAGAGACCCAGTACTTC
NA,NA,TRBJ1-1,TRBV7-2,CASSLGRRSQNTQAFF,TGTGCCAGCAGCTTGGGGAGACGGTCCCAAAACACTCAAGCTTTCTTT
NA,NA,TRBJ2-2,TRBV5-1,CASSFDTGELFF,TGCGCCAGCAGCTTCGACACCGGGGAGCTGTTTTTT
TRBD1,NA,TRBJ1-1,TRBV10-1,CARYDRQGAGENTEAFF,TGCGCCAGGTACGATCGACAGGGGGCAGGAGAGAACACTGAAGCTTTCTTT
NA,few,TRBJ2-1,TRBV7-2,CASSLVNSGDEQFF,TGTGCCAGCAGCTTAGTGAATTCAGGTGATGAGCAGTTCTTC
TRBD1,NA,TRBJ2-7,TRBV6-1,CASTLDRVNEQYF,TGTGCCAGCACTCTGGACAGGGTCAACGAGCAGTACTTC
NA,few,TRBJ1-4,TRBV7-9,CASSPSGQGSRATNEKLFF,TGTGCCAGCAGCCCCTCCGGGCAGGGGTCAAGGGCAACTAATGAAAAACTGTTTTTT